In its sample, the clone carrying this TCR beta chain was seen many times. This CDR3 spans 14 amino acids. Per the germline V gene, CDR1 is MNHNS and CDR2 is SASEGT. Trimming took 6 bases from V and 0 from J, leaving 11 bases between them. The data originate from a study of tumor and adjacent non-tumor tissue in lung cancer. Study context: The patients, 10 to 11 men and several women, were roughly 30 to 76 with stage I to III disease.

This sample's RNA came from whole unsorted tissue. Three rounds of nested PCR, following a modified ARM-PCR protocol, produced the TCRbeta library. TCRdb independently ran MiXCR on the multiplex PCR reads; one entry per CDR3 protein. The sample lists tens of thousands of distinct CDR3 sequences; approximately 65% were seen once. The chain carries TRBV6-1 and TRBJ1-1, with TRBD1 as a possible D gene (5 bases). Input material: lung tumor tissue. This sequence originates from a man in his sixties with non-small cell lung cancer. In DNA, the CDR3 is TGTGCCAGCAGAAACCAGGGTTTGAACACTGAAGCTTTCTTT. This encodes CASRNQGLNTEAFF.